Listed here are 28 T cell receptor beta chains from one sample, sequenced in a study of PD-L1 blockade in urothelial cancer. TCRdb keeps only in-frame clones here, not all; method: immunoSEQ multiplex PCR. The table has around 100,000 clones, around 90% seen once. Time point specified: pretreatment peripheral blood. Specimen: PBMCs, collected around atezolizumab (anti-PD-L1) treatment. Receptor source: a man between 60 and 70 years old with urothelial cancer.

Concerning this clone: Because the CDR3's place on the DNA is in doubt, the DNA is left out and the CDR3 is given as listed by TCRdb. The J gene is TRBJ2-7, the V gene TRBV5-6; TRBD1 reflects the table's D call only, with no check against the DNA. The CDR3 is 14 residues long, ends included. The V gene's germline CDR1 is SGHDT and CDR2 YYEEEE. The CDR3 reads CASAFFGQIYEQYF.

The V call is TRBV14, the J call TRBJ1-2, with D unresolved. The CDR3 spans 13 residues. The V gene's germline CDR1 is SGHDN and CDR2 FVKESK. V lost 3 bases and J lost 7, with 12 bases in between. The CDR3 loop reads CASSQPHEGGYTF. CDR3 nucleotides: TGTGCCAGCAGCCAGCCTCACGAGGGTGGCTACACCTTC.

This chain uses TRBV25-1 with TRBJ1-1, with D tentatively TRBD1 (5 bases). The CDR3 totals 14 residues. Trimming cost V 7 bases and J 1 base, with 13 bases left between them. Germline assignment: CDR1 MGHDK and CDR2 SYGVNS. The DNA for the CDR3 is TGTGCCAGCAAATTTGGGGGGAGGAACACTGAAGCTTTCTTT. Encoded protein: CASKFGGRNTEAFF.

This sequence joins TRBV4-3 and TRBJ1-1; a weak D match, TRBD1 (5 bases). Per the germline V gene, CDR1 is LGHNA and CDR2 is YSLEER. Trimming shortened V by 1 base and J by 4 bases, and 7 bases separated the two germline ends. CDR3 length: 13 amino acids. The DNA for the CDR3 is TGCGCCAGCAGCCAAGTGGGGGGCACTGAAGCTTTCTTT. Translated, it gives CASSQVGGTEAFF.

The rearrangement uses TRBV20-1 and TRBJ2-7; D is ambiguous. Germline V CDR1 and CDR2: DFQATT, SNEGSKA (reference sequence). Between the trimmed V and J ends, which lost 5 bases and 4 bases, there was a span of 9 bases. There are 11 residues in the CDR3. The DNA of the CDR3 is TGCAGTGCTGAGCGAGAGTACGAGCAGTACTTC. It encodes CSAEREYEQYF.

The CDR3 sequence is CASSLDPPDRRYMNTEAFF. DNA for the CDR3: TGTGCCAGCAGCTTAGATCCCCCTGACAGGAGATATATGAACACTGAAGCTTTCTTT. The chain combines TRBV7-2 with TRBJ1-1, with D perhaps TRBD1 (6 bases). Germline CDR1 and CDR2: SGHTA and FQGNSA. This CDR3 is 19 amino acids long. V was pared by 1 base and J by 0 bases, with 21 bases between.

The rearrangement links TRBV5-8 to TRBJ1-1; no clear D gene. This CDR3 contains 15 residues. Germline CDR1 SGHTS, CDR2 YDEGEE. Trimming left V 4 bases short and J 0 bases short, with 13 bases between. The CDR3, as DNA: TGTGCCAGCAGCCAAAGGGAGCGGATGAACACTGAAGCTTTCTTT. It translates to CASSQRERMNTEAFF.

The V call is TRBV10-3, the J call TRBJ1-4; the D gene is possibly TRBD1 (5 bases). Germline V gene data show CDR1 as ENHRY and CDR2 as SYGVKD. This CDR3 is built from 14 residues. V was trimmed by 0 bases and J by 8 bases, leaving 10 bases between them. The CDR3 DNA follows: TGTGCCATCAGTGAGTCCCAGGGCCGGGAAAAACTGTTTTTT. It encodes CAISESQGREKLFF.

CDR3 protein: CASSLGTGGLDEQYF. In nucleotides, the CDR3 is TGTGCCAGCAGCTTAGGAACAGGGGGTTTGGACGAGCAGTACTTC. The chain uses TRBV5-6 and TRBJ2-7; 8 bases align to TRBD1. V lost 2 bases, J lost 5 bases, and 9 bases stayed unmatched. The length of the CDR3 is 15 residues. Germline V gene data show CDR1 as SGHDT and CDR2 as YYEEEE.

This clone occurred once. J is TRBJ2-7 and V is TRBV6-5; D uncertain. Germline V gives CDR1 MNHEY, CDR2 SVGAGI. V lost 3 bases and J 2 bases, leaving 8 bases between the germline ends. The CDR3 runs 13 residues. The CDR3 region has the DNA TGTGCCAGCAGTTATCCAGGTACCTACGAGCAGTACTTC. This gives the protein CASSYPGTYEQYF.

The chain carries TRBV9 and TRBJ2-3, with D tentatively TRBD1 (5 bases). This CDR3 contains 12 residues. From germline, CDR1 is SGDLS and CDR2 YYNGEE. V was shortened by 4 bases and J by 5 bases, with 8 bases between the two germline ends. CDR3 nucleotides: TGTGCCAGCAGCATCCAGGGAGATACGCAGTATTTT. Protein: CASSIQGDTQYF.

The rearrangement uses TRBV11-2 and TRBJ2-1; no reliable D call. With 0 bases removed from V and 4 bases from J, the gap between germline ends came to 7 bases. CDR1 is SGHAT, CDR2 FQNNGV, per germline. The CDR3 loop spans 14 amino acids. The CDR3 is CASSLDDQYNEQFF. DNA for the CDR3: TGTGCCAGCAGCTTAGACGATCAGTACAATGAGCAGTTCTTC. Using reference TRBV11-2 and TRBJ2-1 for the parts outside the CDR3, the full variable domain is EAGVAQSPRYKIIEKRQSVAFWCNPISGHATLYWYQQILGQGPKLLIQFQNNGVVDDSQLPKDRFSAERLKGVDSTLKIQPAKLEDSAVYLCASSLDDQYNEQFFGPGTRLTVL.

The table lists this clone with a count of one. The CDR3 DNA reads TGCGCCAGCAGCCAAGACGTAGCGGGGGGCCTCGGGGATACGCAGTATTTT. Amino acids: CASSQDVAGGLGDTQYF. The chain is built from TRBV4-3 and TRBJ2-3, with TRBD2 matching over 10 bases. Germline CDR1 LGHNA, CDR2 YSLEER. The J segment lost 6 bases and the V segment lost 0 bases, leaving 9 bases of the junction unmatched. This CDR3 is 17 amino acids long.

This clone came up once. The genes are TRBV5-1 and TRBJ1-4, with 8 bases matching TRBD1. The V gene's germline CDR1 is SGHRS and CDR2 YFSETQ. The trim removed 3 bases at V and 7 bases at J, leaving 5 bases unmatched. The CDR3 spans 14 residues. CDR3 residues: CASSSTGGSEKLFF. The CDR3 bases are TGCGCCAGCAGCTCAACAGGGGGAAGTGAAAAACTGTTTTTT.

The V and J genes are TRBV30 and TRBJ2-1; 7 nucleotides agree with TRBD1. The germline gives CDR1 GTSNPN, CDR2 SVGIG (reference sequence). J was trimmed by 4 bases and V by 8 bases; bases with no gene match: 2. CDR3 length: 11 residues. CDR3 in DNA: TGTGCCCGGGACAGTTACAATGAGCAGTTCTTC. Translation gives CARDSYNEQFF.

J is TRBJ2-3 and V is TRBV5-6, with D possibly being TRBD2 (5 bases). This CDR3 comprises 14 residues. CDR1 SGHDT and CDR2 YYEEEE come from the germline V gene. Trimming left V 1 base short and J 4 bases short, with 10 bases between. In DNA, the CDR3 is TGTGCCAGCAGCTTGTACCGGAGGTCAGATACGCAGTATTTT. Its protein is CASSLYRRSDTQYF. Together with reference TRBV5-6 and TRBJ2-3, the CDR3 gives the full variable domain: DAGVTQSPTHLIKTRGQQVTLRCSPKSGHDTVSWYQQALGQGPQFIFQYYEEEERQRGNFPDRFSGHQFPNYSSELNVNALLLGDSALYLCASSLYRRSDTQYFGPGTRLTVL.

The V gene is TRBV4-3, the J gene TRBJ2-7, with 7 bases lining up with TRBD2. Germline-derived CDR1 and CDR2 are LGHNA and YSLEER. The CDR3 contains 15 residues. J gave up 7 bases and V 3 bases, and 12 bases lay outside the gene matches. DNA for the CDR3: TGCGCCAGCAGCCAGTCCGGACTAGTGTTCTCTGAGCAGTACTTC. Translated, it gives CASSQSGLVFSEQYF.

The V and J genes are TRBV30 and TRBJ2-5, with TRBD1 identical over 7 bases. The germline V gene has CDR1 GTSNPN and CDR2 SVGIG (reference sequence). J was trimmed by 7 bases and V by 0 bases; bases with no gene match: 5. The CDR3 loop spans 13 amino acids. This CDR3 is CAWSVQGTVTQYF. CDR3 DNA: TGTGCCTGGAGTGTACAGGGGACAGTGACCCAGTACTTC.

This sequence joins TRBV21-1 and TRBJ1-5; the D call TRBD1 from the table was never checked on the DNA. TRBV21-1 is reported as a pseudogene. The CDR3 has 15 residues. CDR3 nucleotide sequence: TGTGCCAGCAGCACACCGGGACAGCGGGTGGAGCCCCAGCATTTT. This encodes CASSTPGQRVEPQHF.

As for this clone: Mismatch with germline at one junction end may stem from a read error. The chain has TRBV6-1 and TRBJ2-3, with 7 bases identical to TRBD1. This CDR3 is 11 amino acids long. In germline, CDR1 is MNHNS, CDR2 SASEGT. CDR3 residues: CASGSQGLSNF. In DNA, the CDR3 is TGTGCCAGTGGATCACAGGGGTTGTCGAATTTT.

This chain joins TRBV7-2 and TRBJ1-5; 7 nucleotides line up with TRBD1. The CDR3 extends over 13 amino acids. J was trimmed by 3 bases and V by 6 bases; bases with no gene match: 2. Germline CDR1 and CDR2: SGHTA and FQGNSA. CDR3 region: CASSDRANQPQHF. In DNA, the CDR3 is TGTGCCAGCAGTGACAGGGCCAATCAGCCCCAGCATTTT. The full variable domain, in which reference TRBV7-2 and TRBJ1-5 provide the parts outside the CDR3, is GAGVSQSPSNKVTEKGKDVELRCDPISGHTALYWYRQSLGQGLEFLIYFQGNSAPDKSGLPSDRFSAERTGGSVSTLTIQRTQQEDSAVYLCASSDRANQPQHFGDGTRLSIL.

This chain connects TRBV7-9 to TRBJ2-5; D perhaps matches TRBD1 (5 bases). Germline CDR1 reads SEHNR; CDR2 reads FQNEAQ (reference sequence). The CDR3 covers 14 residues. V was cut by 5 bases and J by 2 bases, with 12 bases left in between. The CDR3, as DNA: TGTGCCAGCAGCCGAGACAGCTCTCAAGAGACCCAGTACTTC. Protein: CASSRDSSQETQYF.

The rearrangement joins TRBV2 to TRBJ1-1; weak D call: TRBD1 (6 bases). This CDR3 region has 13 residues. Trimming removed 7 bases at V and 5 bases at J, with 14 bases between. Germline V lookup: CDR1 SNHLY, CDR2 FYNNEI. The CDR3 sequence: CASKITGFTEAFF. CDR3 in DNA: TGTGCCAGCAAAATTACAGGGTTTACTGAAGCTTTCTTT.

The V call is TRBV2, the J call TRBJ2-5; no reliable D call. The ends were cut back, 6 bases at V and 3 bases at J, with 5 bases in the middle. Germline V lookup: CDR1 SNHLY, CDR2 FYNNEI. The CDR3 runs 11 residues. The CDR3 region is CASRSEETQYF. Here the CDR3 DNA reads TGTGCCAGCAGATCAGAAGAGACCCAGTACTTC.

About this clone: Its ends do not fully match the called genes, so a read error is possible. V is TRBV7-9 and J is TRBJ2-3, with D maybe TRBD2 (5 bases). Germline V gene data show CDR1 as SEHNR and CDR2 as FQNEAQ (reference sequence). This CDR3 is built from 13 residues. The CDR3 protein is CASTLQRTGAQYF. DNA for the CDR3: TGTGCCAGCACCTTACAGAGAACCGGGGCGCAGTATTTT.

The V call is TRBV6-5, the J call TRBJ1-4; 7 bases match TRBD1. The CDR3 has 16 residues. Germline assignment: CDR1 MNHEY and CDR2 SVGAGI. V trimming: 0 bases; J trimming: 6 bases; junction bases outside the gene matches: 7. The CDR3 bases are TGTGCCAGCAGTTACTCGATGGACAGGATATATGAAAAACTGTTTTTT. As protein: CASSYSMDRIYEKLFF.

This chain uses TRBV2 with TRBJ1-3, with unresolved D. Germline V lookup: CDR1 SNHLY, CDR2 FYNNEI. The CDR3 has 15 residues. Trimming took off 4 bases at V and 0 bases at J, with 10 bases between the two ends. The CDR3, as DNA: TGTGCCAGCAGTGCCGGAGCCCGCTCTGGAAACACCATATATTTT. Its protein product is CASSAGARSGNTIYF.

V usage is TRBV9 and J usage is TRBJ2-1; D call uncertain. The CDR3 loop spans 16 amino acids. Germline loops: CDR1 SGDLS, CDR2 YYNGEE. V was shortened by 4 bases and J by 0 bases, with 14 bases between the two germline ends. The DNA for the CDR3 is TGTGCCAGCAGCTCCGGCCGGCTAGACTCCTACAATGAGCAGTTCTTC. Translation gives CASSSGRLDSYNEQFF.